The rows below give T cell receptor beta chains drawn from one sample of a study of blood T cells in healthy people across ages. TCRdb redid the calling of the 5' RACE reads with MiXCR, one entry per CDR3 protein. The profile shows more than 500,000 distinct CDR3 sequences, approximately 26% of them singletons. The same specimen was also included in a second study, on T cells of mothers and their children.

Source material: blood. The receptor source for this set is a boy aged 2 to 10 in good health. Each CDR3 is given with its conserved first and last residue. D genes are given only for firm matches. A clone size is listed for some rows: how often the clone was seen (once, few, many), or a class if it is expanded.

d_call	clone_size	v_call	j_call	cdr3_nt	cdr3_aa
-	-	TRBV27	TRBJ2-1	TGTGCCAGCAGTTTCAACAGGGCCCTCGAAGGCTCCTACAATGAGCAGTTCTTC	CASSFNRALEGSYNEQFF
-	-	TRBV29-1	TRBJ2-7	TGCAGCGTTGAAGGGTCTAGGGACGGAGGCGAGCAGTACTTC	CSVEGSRDGGEQYF
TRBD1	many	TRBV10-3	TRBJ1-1	TGTGCCATCAGTCAAGGGGCAGGGGGCACTGAAGCTTTCTTT	CAISQGAGGTEAFF
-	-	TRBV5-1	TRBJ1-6	TGCGCCAGCAGCCCCGGGGGGAGGACCTATAATTCACCCCTCCACTTT	CASSPGGRTYNSPLHF
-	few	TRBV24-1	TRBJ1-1	TGTGCCACCAATTACCAGGGGCCCTTTGAAGCTTTCTTT	CATNYQGPFEAFF
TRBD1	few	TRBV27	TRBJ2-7	TGTGCCAGCAGTTCTTCCGTGGGACAGGGGCTCTACGAGCAGTACTTC	CASSSSVGQGLYEQYF
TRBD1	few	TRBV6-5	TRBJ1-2	TGTGCCAGCAGTTACGGACCGGACAGGGCGAGAGGCTACACCTTC	CASSYGPDRARGYTF
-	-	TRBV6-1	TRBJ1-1	TGTGCCAGCAGAGCGAAGCGGGGGGGACGAAGGACTGAAGCTTTCTTT	CASRAKRGGRRTEAFF
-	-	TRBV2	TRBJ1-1	TGTGCCAGCCTCCGACGAGAGACTGAAGCTTTCTTT	CASLRRETEAFF
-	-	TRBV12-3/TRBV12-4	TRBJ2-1	TGTGCCAGCGGCACCCCGGGACTCTACAATGAGCAGTTCTTC	CASGTPGLYNEQFF
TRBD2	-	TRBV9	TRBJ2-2	TGTGCCAGCAGCGGGACTAGCGGGGGATCGAACACCGGGGAGCTGTTTTTT	CASSGTSGGSNTGELFF
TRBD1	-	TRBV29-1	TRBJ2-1	TGCAGCCTCCGCAGGGGGTGGGGTGAGCAGTTCTTC	CSLRRGWGEQFF
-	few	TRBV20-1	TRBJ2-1	TGCAGTGCTAGAGTGAGGTGGCGGGGTGGTAATGAGCAGTTCTTC	CSARVRWRGGNEQFF
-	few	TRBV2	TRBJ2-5	TGTGCCAGCAGTGATCAGGGGACCCAAGAGACCCAGTACTTC	CASSDQGTQETQYF
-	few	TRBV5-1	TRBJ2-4	TGCGCCAGCAGCTTCGGGGGTAGCGCCATTCAGTACTTC	CASSFGGSAIQYF
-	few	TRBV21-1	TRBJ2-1	TGTGCCAGCAGCAAAATCGGGCGGGAGGGTCGACACAATGAGCAGTTCTTC	CASSKIGREGRHNEQFF
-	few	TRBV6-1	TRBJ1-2	TGTGCCAGCGGCAGGGACTATGGCTACACCTTC	CASGRDYGYTF
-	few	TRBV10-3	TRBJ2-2	TGTGCCATCAGTGTAGGGCGTCGACTTAACACCGGGGAGCTGTTTTTT	CAISVGRRLNTGELFF
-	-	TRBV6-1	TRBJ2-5	TGTGCCAGCGCGGGGGCGAGACAAGAGACCCAGTACTTC	CASAGARQETQYF
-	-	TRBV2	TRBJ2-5	TGTGCCAGCAGTGGAGGCTCGGATGCGACCCAGTACTTC	CASSGGSDATQYF
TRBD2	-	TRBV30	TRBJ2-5	TGTGCCTGGAGTCCGTTGGTAGGGGCGGGAGATGAAGAGACCCAGTACTTC	CAWSPLVGAGDEETQYF
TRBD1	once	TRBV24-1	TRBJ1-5	TGTGCCACCAGTGCCTCAAAACCCGCGGAGACAGGGGGCTTGTACAATCAGCCCCAGCATTTT	CATSASKPAETGGLYNQPQHF
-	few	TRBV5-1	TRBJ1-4	TGCGCCAGCAGCTTGGTAGGGAGGAAACTGTTTTTT	CASSLVGRKLFF
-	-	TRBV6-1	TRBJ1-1	TGTGCCAGCAGTGAAGAGGGGCGCGGGGCTTTCTTT	CASSEEGRGAFF
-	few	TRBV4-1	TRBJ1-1	TGCGCCAGCAGCCAAGGGGCGCTGGGGAGGAACACTGAAGCTTTCTTT	CASSQGALGRNTEAFF
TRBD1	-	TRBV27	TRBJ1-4	TGTGCCAGCAGTCACCGACGGGACAGGGTAGAAAAACTGTTTTTT	CASSHRRDRVEKLFF
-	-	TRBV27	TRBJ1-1	TGTGCCAGCAGTTTTGCAGGCCTGAACACTGAAGCTTTCTTT	CASSFAGLNTEAFF
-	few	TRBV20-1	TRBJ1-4	TGCAGTGCCGGGGGCCGGAGGTATCGCCCCGAAAAGCTGTTTTTT	CSAGGRRYRPEKLFF
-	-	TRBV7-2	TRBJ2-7	TGTGCCAGCAGCTTAGCGGGGAGCACCCACTACGAGCAGTACTTC	CASSLAGSTHYEQYF
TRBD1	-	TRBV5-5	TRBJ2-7	TGTGCCAGCAGCTTGAGTGGACAGGCGTTTTACGAGCAGTACTTC	CASSLSGQAFYEQYF
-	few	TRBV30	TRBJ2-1	TGTGCCTGGAGTTCGAGACAGAGCTACAATGAGCAGTTCTTC	CAWSSRQSYNEQFF
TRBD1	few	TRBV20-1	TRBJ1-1	TGCAGTGCTTCCGACAGGGTGGTAGCTTTCTTT	CSASDRVVAFF
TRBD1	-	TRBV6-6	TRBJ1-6	TGTGCCAGCAGTTACTCGAGGGACAGAGAATCACCCCTCCACTTT	CASSYSRDRESPLHF
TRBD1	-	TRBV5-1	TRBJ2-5	TGCGCCAGCAGTTTGTTGGGGACAGGCCAAGAGACCCAGTACTTC	CASSLLGTGQETQYF
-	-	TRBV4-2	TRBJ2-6	TGTGCCAGCAGCCCTGTACGGGACACGGCCTCTGGGGCCAACGTCCTGACTTTC	CASSPVRDTASGANVLTF
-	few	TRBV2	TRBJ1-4	TGTGCCGGTCAACAGGGTTCCCGTAATGAAAAACTGTTTTTT	CAGQQGSRNEKLFF
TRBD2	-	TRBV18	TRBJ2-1	TGTGCCAGCTCACTTAGCCCGGGAGGGGAGCAGTTCTTC	CASSLSPGGEQFF
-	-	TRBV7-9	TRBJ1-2	TGTGCCAGCAGCTTAGTTGGGGACTCAGACACCTTC	CASSLVGDSDTF
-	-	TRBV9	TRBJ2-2	TGTGCCAGCAGCGCCTACTCGAACACCGGGGAGCTGTTTTTT	CASSAYSNTGELFF
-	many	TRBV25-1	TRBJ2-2	TGTGCCAGCAAAGTGGCAGGGGAGACCGGGGAGCTGTTTTTT	CASKVAGETGELFF
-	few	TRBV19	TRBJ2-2	TGTGCCAGTAGCCGTACCCGGAGTCAGGCCGGGAACACCGGGGAGCTGTTTTTT	CASSRTRSQAGNTGELFF
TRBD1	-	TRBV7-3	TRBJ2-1	TGTGCCAGCAGCTTAACTAAGACAGGGGCTGAGCAGTTCTTC	CASSLTKTGAEQFF
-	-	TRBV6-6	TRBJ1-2	TGTGCCGGCAGTTACTCGAGAGACCAACCGAGGGGCTACACCTTC	CAGSYSRDQPRGYTF
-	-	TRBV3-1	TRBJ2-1	TGTGCCAGCAGCCTCGGGACTCTGGGGAATGAGCAGTTCTTC	CASSLGTLGNEQFF
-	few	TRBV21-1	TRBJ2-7	-	CASSFGPGVAQYF
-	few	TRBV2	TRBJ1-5	TGTGCCAGCAGTGATCGACAGGCGCATCAGCCCCAGCATTTT	CASSDRQAHQPQHF
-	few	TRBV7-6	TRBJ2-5	TGTGCCAGCAGCTACGGGATTGGTCAAGAGACCCAGTACTTC	CASSYGIGQETQYF
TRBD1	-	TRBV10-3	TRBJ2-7	TGTGCCATCGCGATAGACAGGGGCGAGCAGTACTTC	CAIAIDRGEQYF
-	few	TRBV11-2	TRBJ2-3	TGTGCCAGCAGCTTAGTGGGCTACCTCACCTCCTTCACAGATACGCAGTATTTT	CASSLVGYLTSFTDTQYF
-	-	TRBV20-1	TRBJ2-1	TGCAGTGCTAGCGCCCGACAGCTCCACTCCTACAATGAGCAGTTCTTC	CSASARQLHSYNEQFF
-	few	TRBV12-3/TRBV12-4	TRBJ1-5	TGTGCCAGCAGTCTGACACGGGACAAGCCCCAGCATTTT	CASSLTRDKPQHF
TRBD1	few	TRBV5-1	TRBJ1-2	TGCGCCAGCAGCCTCTATGGACAGGGGGGTTATGGCTACACCTTC	CASSLYGQGGYGYTF
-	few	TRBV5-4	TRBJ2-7	TGTGCCAGCAGCCTAGACAGTCCCTACGAGCAGTACTTC	CASSLDSPYEQYF
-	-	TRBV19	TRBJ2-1	TGTGCCAGTAGTACCCTGAGGAGCTCCTACAATGAGCAGTTCTTC	CASSTLRSSYNEQFF
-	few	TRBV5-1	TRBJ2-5	TGCGCCAGCAGCTTTCCCCCGGGAACCACGGATGAGACCCAGTACTTC	CASSFPPGTTDETQYF
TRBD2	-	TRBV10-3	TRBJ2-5	TGTGCCATCAGTGAGTCGAAGGGAACAGCGGGAGGTGTAGAGACCCAGTACTTC	CAISESKGTAGGVETQYF
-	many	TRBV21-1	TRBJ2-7	TGTGCCAGCAGCAAAGAAGGACAGGATTCCTACGAGCAGTACTTC	CASSKEGQDSYEQYF
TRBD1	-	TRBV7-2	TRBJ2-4	TGTGCCGGCAGCCTAGATCGGAGGACAGGATTATTAGCCAAAAACATTCAGTACTTC	CAGSLDRRTGLLAKNIQYF
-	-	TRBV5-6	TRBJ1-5	TGTGCCAGCAGCTCCGGACGGCATCAGCCCCAGCATTTT	CASSSGRHQPQHF